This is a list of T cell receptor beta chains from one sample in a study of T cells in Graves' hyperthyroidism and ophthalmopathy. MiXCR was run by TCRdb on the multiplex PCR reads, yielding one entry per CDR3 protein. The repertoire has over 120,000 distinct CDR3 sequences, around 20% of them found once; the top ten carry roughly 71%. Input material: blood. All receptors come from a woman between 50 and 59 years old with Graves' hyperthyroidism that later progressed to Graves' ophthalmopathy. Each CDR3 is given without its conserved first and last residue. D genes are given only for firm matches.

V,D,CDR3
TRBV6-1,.,ASSEVKSTLSYEQY
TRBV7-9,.,ASSLAGRVVTNEKLF
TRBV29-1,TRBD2,SGRTSEQF
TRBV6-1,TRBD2,ASQRLAVAIETQY
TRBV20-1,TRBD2,SVSPRGGSSYNEQF
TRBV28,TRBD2,ASWGLAGDSSYNEQF
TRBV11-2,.,ASSLEPRDHEQY
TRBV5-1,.,AGSPRVSGNTIY
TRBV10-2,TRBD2,ASSQAGGQYNEQF
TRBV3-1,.,ASEAVDTQY
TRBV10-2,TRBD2,ASCLAGLDTQY
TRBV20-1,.,SANNRLVGFDEQF
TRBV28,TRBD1,ASSPPATGVAYEQY
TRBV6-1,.,ASSGRGDSGYEQY
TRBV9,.,ASSATQGNDGYT
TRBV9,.,ASSVEVGGDGELF
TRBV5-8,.,ASSLGAGPGELF
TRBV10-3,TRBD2,AISDPTSGFWRAYEQY
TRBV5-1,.,ASSPPQSGAYEQY
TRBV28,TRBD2,AVQREGRDTGELF
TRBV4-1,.,ASSQGGGNNSPLH
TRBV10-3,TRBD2,AISEWAGDATDTQY
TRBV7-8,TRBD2,ASSRPRTSGIYNEQF
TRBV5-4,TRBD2,ASSHLAGPTDTQY
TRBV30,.,AWSRDINQPQH
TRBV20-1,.,SAPQARSGLGTEAF
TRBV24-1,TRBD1,ATSAGTGGLKTQY
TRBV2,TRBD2,ASSGLALKDTQY